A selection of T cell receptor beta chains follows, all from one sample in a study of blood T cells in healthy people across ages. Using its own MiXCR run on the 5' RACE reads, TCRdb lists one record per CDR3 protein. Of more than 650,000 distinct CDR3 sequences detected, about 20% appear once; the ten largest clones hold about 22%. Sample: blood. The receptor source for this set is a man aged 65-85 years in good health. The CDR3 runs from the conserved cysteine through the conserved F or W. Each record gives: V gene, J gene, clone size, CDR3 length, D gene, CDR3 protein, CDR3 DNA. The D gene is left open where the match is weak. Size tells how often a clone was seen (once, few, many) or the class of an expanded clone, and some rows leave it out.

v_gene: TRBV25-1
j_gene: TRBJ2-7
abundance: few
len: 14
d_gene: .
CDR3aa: CASSEARGAYEQYF
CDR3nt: TGTGCCAGCAGTGAAGCCAGGGGTGCCTACGAGCAGTACTTC

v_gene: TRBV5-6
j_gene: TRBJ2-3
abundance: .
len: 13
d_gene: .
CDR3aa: CASSLVPKDTQYF
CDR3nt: TGTGCCAGCAGCTTGGTTCCGAAAGATACGCAGTATTTT

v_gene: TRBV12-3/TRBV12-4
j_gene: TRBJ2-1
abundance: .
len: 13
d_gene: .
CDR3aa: CASRSGSYNEQFF
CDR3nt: TGTGCCAGCAGGTCTGGTTCCTACAATGAGCAGTTCTTC

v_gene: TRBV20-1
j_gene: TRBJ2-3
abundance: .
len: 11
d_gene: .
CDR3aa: CSASFADTQYF
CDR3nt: TGCAGTGCTAGCTTTGCAGATACGCAGTATTTT

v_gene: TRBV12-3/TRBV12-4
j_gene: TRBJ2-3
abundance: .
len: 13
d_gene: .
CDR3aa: CATSSGRTDTQYF
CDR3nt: TGTGCTACTAGTAGCGGTAGGACAGATACGCAGTATTTT

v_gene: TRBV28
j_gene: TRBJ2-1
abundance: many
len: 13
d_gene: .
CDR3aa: CASTSPLSIEQFF
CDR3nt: TGTGCCAGCACCTCCCCCCTCAGCATTGAGCAGTTCTTC

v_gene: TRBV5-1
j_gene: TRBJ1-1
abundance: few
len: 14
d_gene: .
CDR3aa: CASHPKQGNTEAFF
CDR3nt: TGCGCCAGCCATCCAAAACAGGGAAACACTGAAGCTTTCTTT

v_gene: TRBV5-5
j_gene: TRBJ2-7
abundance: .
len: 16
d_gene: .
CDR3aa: CASSLHFVTDSYEQYF
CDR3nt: TGTGCCAGCAGCCTCCATTTTGTAACAGACTCCTACGAGCAGTACTTC

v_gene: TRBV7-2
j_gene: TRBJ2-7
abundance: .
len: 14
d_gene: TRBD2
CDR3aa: CASKKAGGTYEQYF
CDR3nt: TGTGCCAGCAAGAAAGCGGGAGGAACCTACGAGCAGTACTTC

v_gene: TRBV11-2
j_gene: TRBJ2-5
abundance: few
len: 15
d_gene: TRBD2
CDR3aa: CASSTPSGSRETQYF
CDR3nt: TGTGCCAGCAGCACCCCTAGCGGGAGTCGGGAGACCCAGTACTTC

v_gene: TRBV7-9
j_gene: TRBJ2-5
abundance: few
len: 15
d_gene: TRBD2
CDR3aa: CASSLLGLAQETQYF
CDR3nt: TGTGCCAGCAGCTTACTTGGACTAGCCCAAGAGACCCAGTACTTC

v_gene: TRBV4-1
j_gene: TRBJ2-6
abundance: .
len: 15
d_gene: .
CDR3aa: CASSQTGSGANVLTF
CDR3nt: TGCGCCAGCAGCCAAACAGGGTCTGGGGCCAACGTCCTGACTTTC

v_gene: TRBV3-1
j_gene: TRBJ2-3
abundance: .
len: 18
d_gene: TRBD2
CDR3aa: CASSPQGLAGGRSDTQYF
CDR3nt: TGTGCCAGCAGCCCCCAGGGACTAGCGGGGGGGCGATCAGATACGCAGTATTTT

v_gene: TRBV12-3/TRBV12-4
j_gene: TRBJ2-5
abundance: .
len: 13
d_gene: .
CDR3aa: CASSLYGGETQYF
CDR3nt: TGTGCCAGCAGTTTATATGGGGGGGAGACCCAGTACTTC

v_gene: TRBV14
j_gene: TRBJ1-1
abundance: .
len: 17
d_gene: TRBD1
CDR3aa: CASSHRYYTGVNTEAFF
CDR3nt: TGTGCCAGCAGCCACCGATACTATACAGGGGTGAACACTGAAGCTTTCTTT

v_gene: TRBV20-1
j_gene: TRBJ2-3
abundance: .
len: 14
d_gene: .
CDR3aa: CSAFVRHLTDTQYF
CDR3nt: TGCAGTGCCTTCGTCCGGCACTTGACAGATACGCAGTATTTT

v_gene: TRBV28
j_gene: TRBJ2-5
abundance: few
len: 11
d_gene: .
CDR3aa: CASSLHGTQYF
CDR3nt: TGTGCCAGCAGTCTGCATGGGACCCAGTACTTC

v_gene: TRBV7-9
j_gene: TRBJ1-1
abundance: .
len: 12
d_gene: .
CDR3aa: CASSAPGTEAFF
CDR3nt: TGTGCCAGCAGCGCGCCTGGGACTGAAGCTTTCTTT

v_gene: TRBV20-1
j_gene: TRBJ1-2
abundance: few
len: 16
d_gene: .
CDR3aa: CSARDLSEGISYGYTF
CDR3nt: TGCAGTGCTAGAGATCTATCGGAGGGAATAAGCTATGGCTACACCTTC

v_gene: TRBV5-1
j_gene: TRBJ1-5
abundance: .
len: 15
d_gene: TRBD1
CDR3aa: CASSLGQGADRPQHF
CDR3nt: TGCGCCAGCAGCTTGGGACAGGGGGCAGATCGGCCCCAGCATTTT

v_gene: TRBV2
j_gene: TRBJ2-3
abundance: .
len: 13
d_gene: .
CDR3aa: CASNRDLTDTQYF
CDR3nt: TGTGCCAGTAACAGGGATCTTACAGATACGCAGTATTTT

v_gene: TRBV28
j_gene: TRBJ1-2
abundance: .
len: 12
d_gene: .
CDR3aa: CASSLRERGYTF
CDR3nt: TGTGCCAGCAGTTTGCGTGAAAGGGGCTACACCTTC

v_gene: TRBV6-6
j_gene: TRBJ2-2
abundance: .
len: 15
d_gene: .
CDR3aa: CASSRGGSATGELFF
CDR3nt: TGTGCCAGCTCCAGGGGCGGGAGCGCCACCGGGGAGCTGTTTTTT

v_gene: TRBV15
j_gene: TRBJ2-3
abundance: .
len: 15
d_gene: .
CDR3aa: CATSPLGGRTDTQYF
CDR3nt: TGTGCCACCAGCCCCCTGGGCGGACGCACAGATACGCAGTATTTT

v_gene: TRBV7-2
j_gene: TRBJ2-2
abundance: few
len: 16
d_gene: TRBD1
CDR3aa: CASSVTGVGNTGELFF
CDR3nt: TGTGCCAGCAGCGTCACAGGGGTTGGGAACACCGGGGAGCTGTTTTTT

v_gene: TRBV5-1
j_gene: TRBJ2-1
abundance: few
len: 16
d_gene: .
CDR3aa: CASSLPALSRVNEQFF
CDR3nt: TGCGCCAGCAGCTTACCCGCGCTCTCTAGGGTGAATGAGCAGTTCTTC

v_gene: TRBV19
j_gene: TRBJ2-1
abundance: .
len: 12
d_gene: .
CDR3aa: CASSTWGVQQFF
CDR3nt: TGTGCCAGTAGTACCTGGGGGGTACAGCAGTTCTTC

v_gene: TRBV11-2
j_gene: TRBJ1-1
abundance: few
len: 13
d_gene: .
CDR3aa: CASSQPVPGKAFF
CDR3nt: TGTGCCAGCAGCCAACCAGTTCCGGGGAAAGCTTTCTTT

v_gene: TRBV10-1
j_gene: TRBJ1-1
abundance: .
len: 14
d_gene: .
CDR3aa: CASSEAGGPGEAFF
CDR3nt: TGCGCCAGCAGTGAGGCAGGAGGGCCGGGTGAAGCTTTCTTT

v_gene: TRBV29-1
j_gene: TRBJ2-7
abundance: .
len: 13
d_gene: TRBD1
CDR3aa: CSGAQGAGNEQYF
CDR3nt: TGCAGCGGAGCCCAGGGGGCGGGAAACGAGCAGTACTTC

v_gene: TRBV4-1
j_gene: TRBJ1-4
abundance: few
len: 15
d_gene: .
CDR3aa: CASSQEGGFNEKLFF
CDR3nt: TGCGCCAGCAGCCAAGAGGGGGGATTTAATGAAAAACTGTTTTTT

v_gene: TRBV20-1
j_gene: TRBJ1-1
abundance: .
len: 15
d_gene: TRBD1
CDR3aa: CSARDTGGVNTEAFF
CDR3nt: TGCAGTGCTAGAGACACAGGGGGGGTAAACACTGAAGCTTTCTTT

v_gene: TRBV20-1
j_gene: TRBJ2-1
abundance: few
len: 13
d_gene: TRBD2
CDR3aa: CSAGELAGFEQFF
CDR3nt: TGCAGTGCTGGAGAACTAGCGGGGTTTGAGCAGTTCTTC

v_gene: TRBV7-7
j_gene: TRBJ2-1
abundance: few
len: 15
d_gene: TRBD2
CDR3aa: CASSLGSSGHNEQFF
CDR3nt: TGTGCCAGCAGCTTGGGTTCTAGCGGCCACAATGAGCAGTTCTTC

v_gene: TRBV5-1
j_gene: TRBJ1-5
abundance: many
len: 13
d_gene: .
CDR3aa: CASSSHGNQPQHF
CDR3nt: TGCGCCAGCAGCTCGCATGGCAATCAGCCCCAGCATTTT

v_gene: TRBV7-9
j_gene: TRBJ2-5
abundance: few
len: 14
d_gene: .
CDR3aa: CASSPGAVRETQYF
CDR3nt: TGTGCCAGCAGCCCCGGGGCGGTTAGGGAGACCCAGTACTTC

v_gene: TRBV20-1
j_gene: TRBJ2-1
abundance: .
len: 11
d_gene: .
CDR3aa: CSARQMEEQFF
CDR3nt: TGCAGTGCTAGACAAATGGAGGAGCAGTTCTTC

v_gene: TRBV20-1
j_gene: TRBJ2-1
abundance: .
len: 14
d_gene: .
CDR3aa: CSASRGGADNEQFF
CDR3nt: TGCAGTGCTAGTCGAGGGGGGGCCGACAATGAGCAGTTCTTC

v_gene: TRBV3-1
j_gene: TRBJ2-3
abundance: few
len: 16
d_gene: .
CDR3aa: CASSQDPSSSTDTQYF
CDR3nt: TGTGCCAGCAGCCAAGATCCCAGTTCTAGCACAGATACGCAGTATTTT

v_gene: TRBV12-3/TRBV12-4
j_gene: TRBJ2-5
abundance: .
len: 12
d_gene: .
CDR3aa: CASSSPRGGQYF
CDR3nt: TGTGCCAGCAGTTCCCCCCGGGGTGGGCAGTACTTC

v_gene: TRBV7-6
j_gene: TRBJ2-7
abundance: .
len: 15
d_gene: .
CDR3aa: CASSLESGPLYEQYF
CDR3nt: TGTGCCAGCAGCTTAGAGAGCGGCCCCCTCTACGAGCAGTACTTC

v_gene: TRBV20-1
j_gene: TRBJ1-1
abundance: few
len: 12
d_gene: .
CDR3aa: CSARVPPVEAFF
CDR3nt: TGCAGTGCTAGGGTCCCCCCAGTTGAAGCTTTCTTT

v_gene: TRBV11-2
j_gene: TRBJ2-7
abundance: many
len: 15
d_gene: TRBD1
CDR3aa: CASSLGWDSSYEQYF
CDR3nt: TGTGCCAGCAGCTTAGGGTGGGACAGCTCCTACGAGCAGTACTTC

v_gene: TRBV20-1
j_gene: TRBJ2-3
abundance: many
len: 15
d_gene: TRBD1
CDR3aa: CSAKDRGSRGDTQYF
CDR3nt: TGCAGTGCTAAGGACAGGGGCTCCCGAGGAGATACGCAGTATTTT

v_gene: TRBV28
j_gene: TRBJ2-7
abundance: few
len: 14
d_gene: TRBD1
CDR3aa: CASSDRTGGYEQYF
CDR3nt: TGTGCCAGCAGTGACAGGACAGGGGGGTACGAGCAGTACTTC

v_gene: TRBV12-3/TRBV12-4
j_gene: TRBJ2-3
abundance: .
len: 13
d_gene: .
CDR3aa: CASSPLGSDTQYF
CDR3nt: TGTGCCAGCAGCCCTTTGGGGTCAGATACGCAGTATTTT

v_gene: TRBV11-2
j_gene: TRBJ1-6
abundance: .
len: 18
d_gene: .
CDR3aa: CASSPGVGNGILRPPLHF
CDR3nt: TGTGCCAGCAGCCCGGGGGTGGGGAACGGAATTCTGCGTCCACCCCTCCACTTT

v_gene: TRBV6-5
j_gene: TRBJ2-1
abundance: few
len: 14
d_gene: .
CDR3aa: CASHPGPTYNEQFF
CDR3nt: TGTGCCAGCCACCCGGGACCAACCTACAATGAGCAGTTCTTC

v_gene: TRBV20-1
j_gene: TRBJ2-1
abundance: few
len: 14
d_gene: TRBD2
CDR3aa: CSARGLAIYNEQFF
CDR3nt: TGCAGTGCTCGGGGACTAGCGATCTACAATGAGCAGTTCTTC

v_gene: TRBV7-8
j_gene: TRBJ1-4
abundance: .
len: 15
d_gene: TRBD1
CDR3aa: CASSLAGTVREKLFF
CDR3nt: TGTGCCAGCAGCTTAGCCGGGACAGTGAGAGAAAAACTGTTTTTT

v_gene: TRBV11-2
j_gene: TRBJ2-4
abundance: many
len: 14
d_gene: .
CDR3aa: CASSLAGAVNIQYF
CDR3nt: TGTGCCAGCAGCTTAGCGGGAGCGGTAAACATTCAGTACTTC

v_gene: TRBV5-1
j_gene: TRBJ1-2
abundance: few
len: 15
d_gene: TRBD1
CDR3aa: CASDTGTGVKHGYTF
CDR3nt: TGCGCCAGCGATACCGGGACAGGGGTAAAACATGGCTACACCTTC

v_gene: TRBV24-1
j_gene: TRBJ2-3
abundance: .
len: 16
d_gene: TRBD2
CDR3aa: CATSDRRGTSGDTQYF
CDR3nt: TGTGCCACCAGTGATCGCAGGGGGACTAGCGGAGATACGCAGTATTTT

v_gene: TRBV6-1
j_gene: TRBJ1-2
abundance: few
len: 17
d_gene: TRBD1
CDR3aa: CASNDRDRGDGNYGYTF
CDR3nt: TGTGCCAGCAATGACCGGGACAGGGGTGATGGGAACTATGGCTACACCTTC